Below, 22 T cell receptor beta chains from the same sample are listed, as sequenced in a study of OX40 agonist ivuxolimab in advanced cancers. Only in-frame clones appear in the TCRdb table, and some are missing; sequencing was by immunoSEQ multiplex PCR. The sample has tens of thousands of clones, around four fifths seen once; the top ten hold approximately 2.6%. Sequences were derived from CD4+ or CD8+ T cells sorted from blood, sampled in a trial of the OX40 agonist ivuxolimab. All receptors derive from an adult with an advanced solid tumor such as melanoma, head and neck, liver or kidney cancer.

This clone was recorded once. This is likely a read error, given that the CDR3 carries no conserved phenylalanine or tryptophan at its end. The CDR3 protein is CASRTDPASWGYTL. CDR3 DNA sequence: TGCGCCAGCAGAACGGACCCCGCCTCGTGGGGCTACACCCTC. This sequence joins TRBV5-1 and TRBJ1-2; unclear D gene. The CDR3 spans 14 residues. The V gene lost 5 bases and the J gene lost 8 bases, with 19 bases spanning the gap. Germline lookup yields CDR1 SGHRS and CDR2 YFSETQ.

CDR3 loop: CASSPMVNTGELFF. In DNA, the CDR3 is TGTGCCAGCTCACCGATGGTCAACACCGGGGAGCTGTTTTTT. This sequence joins TRBV18 and TRBJ2-2; D call uncertain. The CDR3 consists of 14 residues. Germline V lookup: CDR1 KGHSH, CDR2 LQKENI. The V and J ends lost 3 bases and 2 bases respectively, with 7 bases between them.

CDR3 bases: TGTGCCAGCAGTCTACCGCAGGTTGGGGATCAGCCCCAGCATTTT. It yields the protein CASSLPQVGDQPQHF. This chain uses TRBV28 with TRBJ1-5; D unresolved. Germline V gives CDR1 MDHEN, CDR2 SYDVKM. V lost 5 bases and J 5 bases, leaving 16 bases between the germline ends. The CDR3 length is 15 residues.

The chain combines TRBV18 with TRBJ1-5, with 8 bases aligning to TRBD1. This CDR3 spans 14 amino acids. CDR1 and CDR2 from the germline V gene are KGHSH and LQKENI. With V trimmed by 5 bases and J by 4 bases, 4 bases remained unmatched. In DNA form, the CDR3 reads TGTGCCAGCTCAAGGACAGGGAAGAATCAGCCCCAGCATTTT. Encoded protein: CASSRTGKNQPQHF.

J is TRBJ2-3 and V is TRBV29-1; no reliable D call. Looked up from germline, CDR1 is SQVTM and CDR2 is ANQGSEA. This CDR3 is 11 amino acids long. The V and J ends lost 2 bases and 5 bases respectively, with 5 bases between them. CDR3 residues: CSVEKEDTQYF. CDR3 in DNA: TGCAGCGTTGAAAAGGAAGATACGCAGTATTTT.

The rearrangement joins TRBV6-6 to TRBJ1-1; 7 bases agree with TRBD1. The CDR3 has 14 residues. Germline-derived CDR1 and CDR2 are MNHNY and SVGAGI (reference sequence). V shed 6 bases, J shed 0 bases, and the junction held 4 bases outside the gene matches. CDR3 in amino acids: CASRVTGLNTEAFF. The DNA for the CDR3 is TGTGCCAGCAGGGTGACAGGGTTGAACACTGAAGCTTTCTTT.

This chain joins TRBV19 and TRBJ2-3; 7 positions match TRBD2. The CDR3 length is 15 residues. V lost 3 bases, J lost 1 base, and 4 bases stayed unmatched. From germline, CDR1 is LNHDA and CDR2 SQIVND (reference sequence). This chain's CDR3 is CASSIPSGGTDTQYF. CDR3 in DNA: TGTGCCAGTAGTATCCCCAGCGGGGGCACAGATACGCAGTATTTT. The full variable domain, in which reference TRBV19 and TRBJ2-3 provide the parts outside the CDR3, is DGGITQSPKYLFRKEGQNVTLSCEQNLNHDAMYWYRQDPGQGLRLIYYSQIVNDFQKGDIAEGYSVSREKKESFPLTVTSAQKNPTAFYLCASSIPSGGTDTQYFGPGTRLTVL.

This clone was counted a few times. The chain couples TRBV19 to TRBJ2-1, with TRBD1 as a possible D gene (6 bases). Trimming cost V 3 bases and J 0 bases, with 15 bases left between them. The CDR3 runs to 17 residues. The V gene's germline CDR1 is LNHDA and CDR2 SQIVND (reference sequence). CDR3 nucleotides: TGTGCCAGTAGTATCCGGGCCCAGGGGAGCTCCTACAATGAGCAGTTCTTC. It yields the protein CASSIRAQGSSYNEQFF.

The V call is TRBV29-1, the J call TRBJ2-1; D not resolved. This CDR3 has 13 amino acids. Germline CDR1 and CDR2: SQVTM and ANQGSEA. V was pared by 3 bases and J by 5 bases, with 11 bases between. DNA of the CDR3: TGCAGCGTTGAGACGTCGGCAGACAATGAGCAGTTCTTC. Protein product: CSVETSADNEQFF.

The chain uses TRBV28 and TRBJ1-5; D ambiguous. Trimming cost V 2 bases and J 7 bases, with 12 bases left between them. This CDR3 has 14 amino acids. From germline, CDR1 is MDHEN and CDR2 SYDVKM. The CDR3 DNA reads TGTGCCAGCAGTTTAGGACTCCAGAGGCAGCCCCAGCATTTT. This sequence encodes CASSLGLQRQPQHF. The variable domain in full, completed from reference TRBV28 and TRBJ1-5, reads DVKVTQSSRYLVKRTGEKVFLECVQDMDHENMFWYRQDPGLGLRLIYFSYDVKMKEKGDIPEGYSVSREKKERFSLILESASTNQTSMYLCASSLGLQRQPQHFGDGTRLSIL.

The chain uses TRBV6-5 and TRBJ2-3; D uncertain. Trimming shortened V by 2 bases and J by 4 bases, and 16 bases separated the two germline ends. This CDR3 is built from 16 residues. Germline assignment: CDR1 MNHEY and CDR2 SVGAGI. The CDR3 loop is CASSYGQAPGPDTQYF. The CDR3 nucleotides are TGTGCCAGCAGTTACGGGCAGGCCCCGGGCCCAGATACGCAGTATTTT.

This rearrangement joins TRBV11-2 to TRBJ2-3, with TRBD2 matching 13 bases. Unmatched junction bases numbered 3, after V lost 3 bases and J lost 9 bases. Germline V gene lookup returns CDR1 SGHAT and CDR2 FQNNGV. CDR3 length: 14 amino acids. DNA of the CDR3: TGTGCCAGCAGCTTTGGGACTAGCGGGGTAACGCAGTATTTT. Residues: CASSFGTSGVTQYF.

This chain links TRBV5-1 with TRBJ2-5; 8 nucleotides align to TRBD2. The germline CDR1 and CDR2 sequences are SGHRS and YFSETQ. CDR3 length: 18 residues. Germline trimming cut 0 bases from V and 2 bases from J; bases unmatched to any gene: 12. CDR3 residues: CASSLEASGGIVQETQYF. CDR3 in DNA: TGCGCCAGCAGCTTGGAAGCGAGCGGGGGCATAGTACAAGAGACCCAGTACTTC.

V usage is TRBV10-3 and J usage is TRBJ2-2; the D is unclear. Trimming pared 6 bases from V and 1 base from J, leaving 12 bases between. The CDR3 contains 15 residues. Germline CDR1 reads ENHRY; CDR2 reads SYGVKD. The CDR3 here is CAISPGSQNTGELFF. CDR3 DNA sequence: TGTGCCATCAGCCCTGGCTCCCAGAACACCGGGGAGCTGTTTTTT.

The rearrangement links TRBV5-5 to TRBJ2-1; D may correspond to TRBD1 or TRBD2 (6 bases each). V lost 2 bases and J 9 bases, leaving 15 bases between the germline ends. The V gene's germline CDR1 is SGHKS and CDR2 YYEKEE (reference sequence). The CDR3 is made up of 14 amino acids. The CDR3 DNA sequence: TGTGCCAGCAGCTTTTTACGGGGGCCAGGTGAGCAGTTCTTC. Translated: CASSFLRGPGEQFF.

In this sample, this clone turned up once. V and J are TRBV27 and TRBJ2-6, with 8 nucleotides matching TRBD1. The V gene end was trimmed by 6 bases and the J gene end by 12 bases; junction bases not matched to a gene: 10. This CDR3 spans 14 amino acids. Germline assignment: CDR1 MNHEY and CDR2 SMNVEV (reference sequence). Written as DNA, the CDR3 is TGTGCCAGCAGCCGACAGGGGCCGCCCCTCGTCCTGACTTTC. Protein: CASSRQGPPLVLTF.

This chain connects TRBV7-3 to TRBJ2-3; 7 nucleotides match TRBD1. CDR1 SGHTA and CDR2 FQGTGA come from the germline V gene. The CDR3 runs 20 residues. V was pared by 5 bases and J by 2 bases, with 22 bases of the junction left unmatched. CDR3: CASSPLRARALQGTTDTQYF. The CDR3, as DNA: TGTGCCAGCAGCCCTCTAAGGGCGAGGGCCCTACAGGGGACCACAGATACGCAGTATTTT.

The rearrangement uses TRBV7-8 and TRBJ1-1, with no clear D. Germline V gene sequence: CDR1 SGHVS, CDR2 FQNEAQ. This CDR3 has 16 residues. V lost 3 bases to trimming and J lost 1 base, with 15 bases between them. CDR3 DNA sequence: TGTGCCAGCAGCTTTCCGCCGGCGTTTGGGAACACTGAAGCTTTCTTT. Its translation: CASSFPPAFGNTEAFF.

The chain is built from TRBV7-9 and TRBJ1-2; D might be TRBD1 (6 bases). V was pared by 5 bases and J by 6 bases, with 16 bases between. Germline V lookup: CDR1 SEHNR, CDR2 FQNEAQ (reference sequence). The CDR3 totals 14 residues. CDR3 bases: TGTGCCAGCAGCCCGGGGGCCGATCACGATGGCTACACCTTC. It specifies CASSPGADHDGYTF. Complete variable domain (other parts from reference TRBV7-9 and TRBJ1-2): DTGVSQNPRHKITKRGQNVTFRCDPISEHNRLYWYRQTLGQGPEFLTYFQNEAQLEKSRLLSDRFSAERPKGSFSTLEIQRTEQGDSAMYLCASSPGADHDGYTFGSGTRLTVV.

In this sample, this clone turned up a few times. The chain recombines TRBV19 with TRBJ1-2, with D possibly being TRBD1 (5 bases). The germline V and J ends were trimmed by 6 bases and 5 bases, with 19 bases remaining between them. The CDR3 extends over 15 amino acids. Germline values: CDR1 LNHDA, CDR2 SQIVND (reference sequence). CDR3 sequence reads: CASRALEDGGYGYTF. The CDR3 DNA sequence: TGTGCCAGTAGGGCCCTCGAGGACGGGGGTTATGGCTACACCTTC. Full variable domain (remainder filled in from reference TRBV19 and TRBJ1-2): DGGITQSPKYLFRKEGQNVTLSCEQNLNHDAMYWYRQDPGQGLRLIYYSQIVNDFQKGDIAEGYSVSREKKESFPLTVTSAQKNPTAFYLCASRALEDGGYGYTFGSGTRLTVV.

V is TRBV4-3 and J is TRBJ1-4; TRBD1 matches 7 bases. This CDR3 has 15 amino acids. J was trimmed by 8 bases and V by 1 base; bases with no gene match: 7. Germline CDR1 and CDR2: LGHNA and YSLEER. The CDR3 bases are TGCGCCAGCAGCCAAGGTCCGACAGGGAGGGAAAAACTGTTTTTT. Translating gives CASSQGPTGREKLFF.

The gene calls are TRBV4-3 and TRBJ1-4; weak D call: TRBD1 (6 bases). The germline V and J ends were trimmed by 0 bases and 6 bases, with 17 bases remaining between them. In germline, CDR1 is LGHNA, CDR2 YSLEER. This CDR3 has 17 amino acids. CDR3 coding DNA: TGCGCCAGCAGCCAAGATCAGGGGCCGGGGGCATATGAAAAACTGTTTTTT. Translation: CASSQDQGPGAYEKLFF.